This T cell receptor beta chain comes out of a study of T cell clonotyping in hematopoietic cell transplantation. The table lists this clone with a count of one. Its antigen is as yet unknown. Study findings and constraints: Few recipient clonotypes overlapped donors; over 95% were de novo at given depth. Cells were unsorted, so CD4 and CD8 contributions were not separated. Pathologically expanded recipient clonotypes increased progressively from day 30 to day 180 as diversity fell.

The trim removed 5 bases at V and 1 base at J, leaving 4 bases unmatched. The germline gives CDR1 GTSNPN, CDR2 SVGIG (reference sequence). The CDR3 covers 13 residues. Clones were read by immunoSEQ multiplex PCR, and TCRdb kept only the in-frame ones, dropping some. The sample records some 11,000 clones, roughly 50% being singletons. The receptor's source is a man aged 45-65 years in good health. Some clones in this sample may be carry-over from other donors' samples. Material: peripheral blood mononuclear cells. The V and J genes are TRBV30 and TRBJ1-1; 7 nucleotides match TRBD1. CDR3 nucleotide sequence: TGTGCCTGGGCGACAGGGTCGAACACTGAAGCTTTCTTT. It codes for CAWATGSNTEAFF.